This T cell receptor beta chain comes out of a study of T cells in localized non-small cell lung cancer. This clone turned up a few times. Assay: immunoSEQ multiplex PCR; the TCRdb copy retains only in-frame clones and omits some. The sample has just over 1,400 clones; around 17% are singletons. The TCR comes from a female donor older than 55 with stage II lung adenocarcinoma. The sample consisted of normal lung tissue next to the tumor, taken before any cancer treatment.

DNA of the CDR3: TGTGCCAGCTCACGGACAGGATATGCAGAGACCCAGTACTTC. Its protein is CASSRTGYAETQYF. The J gene is TRBJ2-5, the V gene TRBV18, with 7 nucleotides matching TRBD1. The CDR3 runs 14 residues. V lost 4 bases to trimming and J lost 4 bases; unmatched junction nucleotides: 6. The germline gives CDR1 KGHSH, CDR2 LQKENI.